These 11 T cell receptor beta chains originate from one sample sequenced in a study of blood T cell repertoires in COVID-19. Assay: immunoSEQ multiplex PCR; the TCRdb copy retains only in-frame clones and omits some. The sample lists more than 200,000 clones, under 85% seen once, with 1.8% in the top ten. Specimen: PBMCs or T cells enriched from blood (not recorded which). The receptor source for this set is a man aged 55-75 years who had recovered from COVID-19.

J is TRBJ1-4 and V is TRBV7-9; tentatively, D is TRBD1 (6 bases). Germline loops: CDR1 SEHNR, CDR2 FQNEAQ (reference sequence). Between the trimmed V and J ends, which lost 3 bases and 8 bases, there was a span of 10 bases. The CDR3 has 13 amino acids. The CDR3 loop is CASSFGGNEKLFF. The CDR3 region has the DNA TGTGCCAGCAGCTTTGGGGGCAACGAAAAACTGTTTTTT.

The rearrangement uses TRBV3-1 (or the pseudogene TRBV3-2) and TRBJ1-6, with no clear D. Between the trimmed V and J ends, which lost 4 bases and 1 base, there was a span of 14 bases. Germline V gives CDR1 LGHDT, CDR2 YNNKEL (reference sequence). The CDR3 spans 17 residues. DNA for the CDR3: TGTGCCAGCAGCCCAGGCTTGTCTGGATCCTATAATTCACCCCTCCACTTT. Protein sequence: CASSPGLSGSYNSPLHF.

The chain links TRBV5-8 to TRBJ2-5, with 8 positions matching TRBD2. Germline CDR1 SGHTS, CDR2 YDEGEE. The CDR3 has 16 residues. J gave up 2 bases and V 6 bases, and 12 bases lay outside the gene matches. CDR3 residues: CASTGRGFLRQETQYF. The CDR3 DNA is TGTGCCAGCACCGGGAGGGGGTTTCTCCGGCAAGAGACCCAGTACTTC. The full variable domain, rest sourced from reference TRBV5-8 and TRBJ2-5, is EAGVTQSPTHLIKTRGQQATLRCSPISGHTSVYWYQQALGLGLQFLLWYDEGEERNRGNFPPRFSGRQFPNYSSELNVNALELEDSALYLCASTGRGFLRQETQYFGPGTRLLVL.

The CDR3 spells CASSQFTGGHNYGYTF. CDR3 coding DNA: TGTGCCAGCAGCCAATTCACGGGGGGCCACAACTATGGCTACACCTTC. The chain employs TRBV3-1 (or the pseudogene TRBV3-2) and TRBJ1-2; D perhaps matches TRBD1 (6 bases). Trimming pared 2 bases from V and 2 bases from J, leaving 15 bases between. CDR3 length: 16 residues. Germline values: CDR1 LGHDT, CDR2 YNNKEL (reference sequence).

This chain joins TRBV30 and TRBJ2-7; D is possibly TRBD2 (5 bases). The germline V gene has CDR1 GTSNPN and CDR2 SVGIG (reference sequence). CDR3 length: 14 residues. Deletions cut 0 bases from V and 0 bases from J, with 9 bases between. The CDR3 is CAWSVLESSYEQYF. For the CDR3, the DNA is TGTGCCTGGAGTGTACTAGAGAGCTCCTACGAGCAGTACTTC.

V gene TRBV19 combines with J gene TRBJ1-2, with 8 positions matching TRBD1. Germline lookup yields CDR1 LNHDA and CDR2 SQIVND (reference sequence). V was clipped by 0 bases and J by 7 bases; unmatched bases: 7. The CDR3 runs to 15 residues. CDR3 sequence (DNA): TGTGCCAGTAGTATAGATCGGACAGGGAATCGTGGCTACACCTTC. Its translation is CASSIDRTGNRGYTF.

This rearrangement joins TRBV5-4 to TRBJ2-1; D call uncertain. CDR1 and CDR2 from the germline V gene are SGHNT and YYREEE (reference sequence). The CDR3 runs 11 residues. The ends were cut back, 2 bases at V and 9 bases at J, with 6 bases in the middle. CDR3 loop: CASSFLAEQFF. CDR3 nucleotides: TGTGCCAGCAGCTTCTTAGCTGAGCAGTTCTTC. Based on the CDR3 plus reference TRBV5-4 and TRBJ2-1, the full variable domain is ETGVTQSPTHLIKTRGQQVTLRCSSQSGHNTVSWYQQALGQGPQFIFQYYREEENGRGNFPPRFSGLQFPNYSSELNVNALELDDSALYLCASSFLAEQFFGPGTRLTVL.

This clone was observed a single time. The gene calls are TRBV9 and TRBJ2-1; 8 nucleotides line up with TRBD1. Per the germline V gene, CDR1 is SGDLS and CDR2 is YYNGEE. Trimming removed 0 bases from V and 3 bases from J; junction bases left unmatched: 2. CDR3 length: 15 residues. CDR3 bases: TGTGCCAGCAGCGTAGCTGGACAGGGCTACAATGAGCAGTTCTTC. This translates into CASSVAGQGYNEQFF. Full variable domain (rest looked up from reference TRBV9 and TRBJ2-1): DSGVTQTPKHLITATGQRVTLRCSPRSGDLSVYWYQQSLDQGLQFLIQYYNGEERAKGNILERFSAQQFPDLHSELNLSSLELGDSALYFCASSVAGQGYNEQFFGPGTRLTVL.

This rearrangement joins TRBV7-2 to TRBJ1-1, with D possibly matching TRBD1 (5 bases). With 1 base removed from V and 4 bases from J, the gap between germline ends came to 13 bases. Germline V CDR1 and CDR2: SGHTA, FQGNSA. The CDR3 extends over 15 amino acids. CDR3 in amino acids: CASSLESGRSTEAFF. In nucleotides, the CDR3 is TGTGCCAGCAGCTTAGAATCAGGGCGTTCCACTGAAGCTTTCTTT.

The V gene is TRBV5-1, the J gene TRBJ2-1, with 8 bases fitting TRBD1. In germline, CDR1 is SGHRS, CDR2 YFSETQ. The CDR3 is made up of 15 amino acids. The V gene end was trimmed by 4 bases and the J gene end by 2 bases; junction bases not matched to a gene: 5. This CDR3 is CASSPGQGPYNEQFF. CDR3 nucleotides: TGCGCCAGCAGCCCCGGACAGGGACCCTACAATGAGCAGTTCTTC.

This chain uses TRBV2 with TRBJ1-1, with D perhaps TRBD1 (5 bases). The germline V and J ends were trimmed by 7 bases and 5 bases, with 17 bases remaining between them. Germline CDR1 and CDR2: SNHLY and FYNNEI. CDR3 length: 14 amino acids. The DNA for the CDR3 is TGTGCCAGCACACAAAATGGGCAGGGTACTGAAGCTTTCTTT. It specifies CASTQNGQGTEAFF.